This TCR beta chain was retrieved from a study of T-cell reconstitution after alpha-beta-depleted transplantation in children. The TCRbeta library incorporated unique molecular identifiers. One entry per CDR3 protein results from TCRdb running MiXCR on the PCR reads. The sample contains some 530,000 distinct CDR3 sequences, roughly an eighth of which appear only once. This clonotype appeared a few times. The V gene's germline CDR1 is SNHLY and CDR2 FYNNEI. V was clipped by 3 bases and J by 9 bases; unmatched bases: 10. The CDR3 extends over 14 amino acids. This TCR derives from a human donor who donated a stem cell graft to a child with combined immunodeficiency. Sequencing used PBMCs from the stem cell graft donor, obtained from the stem cell graft. This chain uses TRBV2 with TRBJ2-7, with 8 bases fitting TRBD1. This CDR3 is CASSDQAGGAGQYF. CDR3 bases: TGTGCCAGCAGTGACCAGGCAGGGGGCGCTGGGCAGTACTTC.